One sample yielded the 26 T cell receptor beta chains listed below, sequenced in a study of CD8+CD57+ T cells in acquired aplastic anemia. TCR beta VDJ and CDR3 were profiled, and genomic DNA was the template. TCRdb processed the reads anew with MiXCR; each CDR3 protein has one entry. Of about 180,000 distinct CDR3 sequences in the sample, over 40% are singletons; the top ten hold more than 1.5%. Individuals selected for sequencing had exhibited CD8+CD57+ cell expansion on flow cytometry. Sequencing was done on a sample of sorted CD4+, CD8+, or CD8+CD57+ T cells (not recorded which) from PBMCs. The receptors were sampled from a human donor with aplastic anemia.

V and J are TRBV2 and TRBJ1-1; TRBD1 matches at 8 bases. J lost 5 bases, V lost 7 bases, and 6 bases had no gene match. This CDR3 has 13 residues. Germline assignment: CDR1 SNHLY and CDR2 FYNNEI. CDR3 sequence: CASKVTGVTEAFF. The CDR3 DNA follows: TGTGCCAGCAAGGTGACAGGGGTTACTGAAGCTTTCTTT. Supplemented by reference TRBV2 and TRBJ1-1, the full variable domain reads EPEVTQTPSHQVTQMGQEVILRCVPISNHLYFYWYRQILGQKVEFLVSFYNNEISEKSEIFDDQFSVERPDGSNFTLKIRSTKLEDSAMYFCASKVTGVTEAFFGQGTRLTVV.

A word on this clonotype: A clone one base away is much larger, so this may be a read error. Written as DNA, the CDR3 is TGCAGTGCTAGAGAATACCTCGGGACTAGCGGACCGGGTGAGCAGCTCTTC. Amino acids: CSAREYLGTSGPGEQLF. This chain joins TRBV20-1 and TRBJ2-1; TRBD2 matches 11 bases. Germline-derived CDR1 and CDR2 are DFQATT and SNEGSKA (reference sequence). The CDR3 runs 17 residues.

This chain links TRBV24-1 with TRBJ2-3, with D unclear. Germline V gene data show CDR1 as KGHDR and CDR2 as SFDVKD. The CDR3 is made up of 14 amino acids. Trimming removed 3 bases from V and 3 bases from J, with 9 bases in between. The CDR3 region has the DNA TGTGCCACCAGTGATGTCACCGGGACAGATACGCAGTATTTT. Translating it yields CATSDVTGTDTQYF.

Concerning this clonotype: With a much larger clone just one base away, this may be a read error. The rearrangement joins TRBV14 to TRBJ1-2, with a weak D call TRBD1 (5 bases). The CDR3 is 12 amino acids. CDR1 is SGHDN and CDR2 is FVKESK in the germline V gene. V shed 8 bases and J shed 8 bases, with 15 bases lying between them. Here the CDR3 reads CASGLDSRGYTF. CDR3 in DNA: TGTGCCAGCGGCCTAGACAGCCGGGGCTACACCTTC.

This clonotype occurred many times. The V gene is TRBV29-1, the J gene TRBJ1-5; D is uncertain. The CDR3 contains 12 residues. Deletions cut 4 bases from V and 1 base from J, with 5 bases between. Germline V gene data show CDR1 as SQVTM and CDR2 as ANQGSEA. CDR3 coding DNA: TGCAGCGTTGGGTGGAGCAATCAGCCCCAGCATTTT. Its translation is CSVGWSNQPQHF.

This clonotype was picked up many times. The CDR3 sequence is CSASRGGEATGELFF. CDR3 in DNA: TGCAGTGCTAGTCGGGGAGGGGAGGCCACCGGGGAGCTGTTTTTT. The J gene is TRBJ2-2, the V gene TRBV20-1, with 7 bases matching TRBD2. This CDR3 has 15 residues. V shed 3 bases, J shed 4 bases, and the junction held 8 bases outside the gene matches. Germline V gene data show CDR1 as DFQATT and CDR2 as SNEGSKA (reference sequence).

This clonotype was recorded many times. This rearrangement joins TRBV7-2 to TRBJ2-7, with 11 bases fitting TRBD2. CDR1 and CDR2 (germline): SGHTA, FQGNSA. CDR3 length: 15 amino acids. Trimming cost V 5 bases and J 3 bases; bases outside gene matches: 6. CDR3 residues: CASSRTSGGNYEQYF. The CDR3 region has the DNA TGTGCCAGCAGCCGAACTAGCGGGGGAAACTACGAGCAGTACTTC.

This clonotype was counted many times. V usage is TRBV9 and J usage is TRBJ1-2; tentative D call: TRBD1 (6 bases). There are 15 residues in the CDR3. The germline CDR1 and CDR2 sequences are SGDLS and YYNGEE. V dropped 0 bases and J dropped 6 bases, with 15 bases sitting between them. CDR3 coding DNA: TGTGCCAGCAGCGTAGGATTAGGGGGTCTAAATGGCTACACCTTC. Its protein product is CASSVGLGGLNGYTF.

CDR3 amino acids: CASTFGGSRYEQYF. CDR3 DNA: TGTGCCAGCACCTTCGGGGGCAGTCGCTACGAGCAGTACTTC. This chain uses TRBV7-2 with TRBJ2-7; D is tentatively TRBD1 or TRBD2 (6 bases each). Germline assignment: CDR1 SGHTA and CDR2 FQGNSA. There are 14 residues in the CDR3. Trimming shortened V by 7 bases and J by 3 bases, and 16 bases separated the two germline ends. The variable domain in full, with the rest retrieved from reference TRBV7-2 and TRBJ2-7, is GAGVSQSPSNKVTEKGKDVELRCDPISGHTALYWYRQSLGQGLEFLIYFQGNSAPDKSGLPSDRFSAERTGGSVSTLTIQRTQQEDSAVYLCASTFGGSRYEQYFGPGTRLTVT.

CDR3 sequence: CASSFGARGVAGANVLTF. CDR3 in DNA: TGTGCCAGCAGTTTTGGGGCACGTGGGGTGGCTGGGGCCAACGTCCTGACTTTC. This chain links TRBV12-3 or TRBV12-4 with TRBJ2-6; a possible D gene is TRBD1 (5 bases). Trimming removed 3 bases from V and 2 bases from J, with 17 bases in between. This CDR3 is 18 amino acids long.

This clonotype occurred many times. This chain connects TRBV5-1 to TRBJ2-7; D is unclear. This CDR3 is 14 amino acids long. Germline V CDR1 and CDR2: SGHRS, YFSETQ. The V and J ends lost 5 bases and 3 bases respectively, with 15 bases between them. In DNA form, the CDR3 reads TGCGCCAGCAGGATAGAACAAGCACACTACGAGCAGTACTTC. Translating gives CASRIEQAHYEQYF.

The genes are TRBV7-2 and TRBJ1-6; D not resolved. CDR1 is SGHTA and CDR2 is FQGNSA in the germline V gene. The CDR3 is 14 residues long. The V end was cut by 2 bases, the J end by 7 bases, with 9 bases between. The CDR3 here is CASSLIVGNSPLHF. The DNA for the CDR3 is TGTGCCAGCAGCTTAATTGTCGGAAATTCACCCCTCCACTTT.

Points on this clonotype: One junction end disagrees with the germline gene, perhaps due to a read error. This chain links TRBV9 with TRBJ2-3; TRBD1 is a possible D gene (5 bases). Germline V gives CDR1 SGDLS, CDR2 YYNGEE. The CDR3 runs to 9 residues. CDR3 amino acids: CASSQEQDF. Written as DNA, the CDR3 is TGTGCCAGCAGCCAGGAACAGGATTTT.

This clonotype was detected only a few times. The rearrangement uses TRBV10-3 and TRBJ2-7, with a possible D match to TRBD1 (5 bases). Per germline, CDR1 ENHRY and CDR2 SYGVKD. The ends were cut back, 5 bases at V and 5 bases at J, with 10 bases in the middle. There are 12 residues in the CDR3. CDR3 nucleotides: TGTGCCATCAGTCTAGGGGTCCACGAGCAGTACTTC. This gives the protein CAISLGVHEQYF.

Ten or more counts support this clonotype. The chain carries TRBV12-3 or TRBV12-4 and TRBJ1-5; D is unresolved. The CDR3 runs 14 residues. V lost 1 base, J lost 7 bases, and 11 bases lay in between. The CDR3 sequence is CASSLDARGQPQHF. CDR3 in DNA: TGTGCCAGCAGTTTAGACGCCCGTGGGCAGCCCCAGCATTTT.

This chain joins TRBV20-1 and TRBJ2-1; D gene ambiguous. Germline lookup yields CDR1 DFQATT and CDR2 SNEGSKA (reference sequence). This CDR3 contains 13 residues. Trimming took 1 base from V and 5 from J, leaving 9 bases between them. Here the CDR3 reads CSARVLGDNEQFF. Here the CDR3 DNA reads TGCAGTGCTAGAGTCCTAGGAGACAATGAGCAGTTCTTC.

V is TRBV7-9 and J is TRBJ2-5; 11 bases agree with TRBD2. CDR1 and CDR2 (germline): SEHNR, FQNEAQ (reference sequence). V lost 7 bases and J lost 5; bases outside the gene matches: 3. This CDR3 comprises 13 residues. CDR3 loop: CASMTSGAETQYF. The DNA of the CDR3 is TGTGCCAGCATGACTAGCGGGGCTGAGACCCAGTACTTC.

The rearrangement uses TRBV10-2 and TRBJ1-2; the match to TRBD1 covers 7 bases. Germline values: CDR1 WSHSY, CDR2 SAAADI. The CDR3 spans 18 residues. V was clipped by 7 bases and J by 0 bases; unmatched bases: 17. This CDR3 is CASTSTPGQLGANYGYTF. CDR3 nucleotides: TGCGCCAGCACCTCTACGCCGGGACAGTTAGGAGCTAACTATGGCTACACCTTC.

Written as DNA, the CDR3 is TGTGCCAGCAGCTTGTTGGGAGCCTACGAGCAGTACTTC. As protein: CASSLLGAYEQYF. The chain employs TRBV7-8 and TRBJ2-7; the D gene is possibly TRBD2 (5 bases). The germline V and J ends were trimmed by 3 bases and 2 bases, with 8 bases remaining between them. The CDR3 consists of 13 residues. Germline V CDR1 and CDR2: SGHVS, FQNEAQ.

This clonotype appeared many times. This chain connects TRBV19 to TRBJ1-3; TRBD1 might be the D (5 bases). The CDR3 runs to 16 residues. Germline CDR1 is LNHDA and CDR2 is SQIVND (reference sequence). Between the trimmed V and J ends, which lost 6 bases and 0 bases, there was a span of 15 bases. Written as DNA, the CDR3 is TGTGCCAGTAGACCCCGGGGACGGAACTCTGGAAACACCATATATTTT. It translates to CASRPRGRNSGNTIYF.

V usage is TRBV6-1 and J usage is TRBJ2-7; D is undetermined. The CDR3 covers 12 residues. Looked up from germline, CDR1 is MNHNS and CDR2 is SASEGT. With 6 bases removed from V and 7 bases from J, the gap between germline ends came to 13 bases. CDR3 amino acids: CASRGSWAEQYF. The CDR3 coding sequence is TGTGCCAGCAGAGGATCTTGGGCGGAGCAGTACTTC.

J is TRBJ1-6 and V is TRBV5-1, with unresolved D. Trimming pared 8 bases from V and 8 bases from J, leaving 17 bases between. This CDR3 is built from 14 residues. CDR1 and CDR2 (germline): SGHRS, YFSETQ. Here the CDR3 reads CASTINRDYSPLHF. Written as DNA, the CDR3 is TGCGCCAGTACCATAAACAGAGACTATTCACCCCTCCACTTT.

This clonotype was recorded at least ten times. The chain has TRBV7-8 and TRBJ1-5, with 7 bases identical to TRBD1. This CDR3 has 15 amino acids. The V gene end was trimmed by 5 bases and the J gene end by 7 bases; junction bases not matched to a gene: 11. CDR1 and CDR2 (germline): SGHVS, FQNEAQ. In DNA, the CDR3 is TGTGCCAGCAGCCTGGCGGGGGGCAGGGGGCAGCCCCAGCATTTT. This sequence encodes CASSLAGGRGQPQHF.

This clonotype has just a few counts. J is TRBJ2-7 and V is TRBV7-2, with TRBD1 as a possible D gene (5 bases). Germline CDR1 and CDR2: SGHTA and FQGNSA. The CDR3 has 13 amino acids. The ends were cut back, 2 bases at V and 3 bases at J, with 8 bases in the middle. This CDR3 is CASSLTGNYEQYF. DNA of the CDR3: TGTGCCAGCAGCTTAACAGGCAACTACGAGCAGTACTTC.

The chain is built from TRBV7-9 and TRBJ2-2; 9 nucleotides match TRBD2. Germline V lookup: CDR1 SEHNR, CDR2 FQNEAQ (reference sequence). The CDR3 is 15 residues long. V trimming: 3 bases; J trimming: 7 bases; junction bases outside the gene matches: 6. The CDR3 DNA is TGTGCCAGCAGCTTTCTTGCTAGCGGGAACGGGGAGCTGTTTTTT. Protein sequence: CASSFLASGNGELFF.

This clonotype was seen many times. V and J are TRBV27 and TRBJ1-1; 8 bases are a match to TRBD1. CDR1 MNHEY and CDR2 SMNVEV come from the germline V gene (reference sequence). This CDR3 spans 12 amino acids. Losses at the gene ends were 5 bases for V and 10 bases for J; bases not matched to a gene: 6. As DNA, the CDR3 is TGTGCCAGCAGTCCACTACAGGGGGGAGCTTTCTTT. Its protein is CASSPLQGGAFF.